This T cell receptor (beta chain) emerged from a study of blood T cell repertoires in COVID-19. Looking at the study overall: Spain, Italy and the United States supplied samples that represented acute and convalescent COVID-19. Sources were T cells, B-cell-depleted T cells, or PBMCs; the material itself was cDNA or gDNA.

In the authors' workflow: How many nucleated cells were present was estimated from reference gene primer amplification. Using immunoSEQ multiplex PCR, the repertoire was profiled, and TCRdb retains in-frame clones only, with some absent. Clonal size and the V and J genes are those of that table, whereas D and trimming came from the DNA. The data show about 49,000 clones, with more than 90% seen just once and about 3% held by the top ten. The V gene lost 5 bases and the J gene lost 7 bases, with 18 bases spanning the gap. In germline, CDR1 is MNHEY, CDR2 SVGAGI. The CDR3 contains 15 residues. The sample taken for sequencing was peripheral blood. The chain has TRBV6-5 and TRBJ2-1; D may be TRBD2 (6 bases). The source is a human donor in a cohort sampled during active COVID-19. The CDR3, as DNA: TGTGCCAGCAGTCCGACTAGTTCTGCTGGGAATGAGCAGTTCTTC. Protein sequence: CASSPTSSAGNEQFF.